This T cell receptor (beta chain) is from a study of blood T cell repertoires in COVID-19. About the study: PBMCs, B-cell-depleted T cells, or T cells were the source of the cDNA or gDNA that made up the material.

Per the authors' pipeline: Nucleated cell number was recorded as an estimate derived from reference gene primer amplification. TCRdb keeps only in-frame clones here, not all; method: immunoSEQ multiplex PCR. V and J calls and clone size are those listed in that table; D and trimming were worked out from the DNA. The table has approximately 350,000 clones, around 90% seen once; the top ten hold 0.95% to 1.5%. Germline-derived CDR1 and CDR2 are MDHEN and SYDVKM. Deletions cut 4 bases from V and 5 bases from J, with 8 bases between. This CDR3 contains 12 residues. The source material was peripheral blood. The J gene is TRBJ1-2, the V gene TRBV28; D uncertain. The receptor was derived from a man in his forties with acute or convalescent COVID-19. The CDR3 loop reads CASSSRHYGYTF. CDR3 DNA: TGTGCCAGCAGTTCTCGACATTATGGCTACACCTTC.